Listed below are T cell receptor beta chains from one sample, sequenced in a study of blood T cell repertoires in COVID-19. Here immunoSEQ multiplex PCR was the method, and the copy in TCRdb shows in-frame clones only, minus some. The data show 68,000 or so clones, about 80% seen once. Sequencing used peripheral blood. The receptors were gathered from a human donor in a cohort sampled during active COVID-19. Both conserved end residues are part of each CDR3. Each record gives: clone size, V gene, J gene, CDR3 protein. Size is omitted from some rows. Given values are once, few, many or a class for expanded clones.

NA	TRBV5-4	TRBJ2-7	CASSLARASGVYEQYF
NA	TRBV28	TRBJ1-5	CASRPQGSNQPQHF
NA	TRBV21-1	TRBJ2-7	CASNSADRGARLSSYEQYF
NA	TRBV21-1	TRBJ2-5	CASSNATGGETQYF
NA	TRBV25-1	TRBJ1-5	CASSEYGDFQPQHF
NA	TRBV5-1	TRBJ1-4	CASKGLPATNEKLFF
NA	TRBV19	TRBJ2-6	CASSIGWRGKQSGANVLTF
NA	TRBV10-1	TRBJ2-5	CASSESIGAGETQYF
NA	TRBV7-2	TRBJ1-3	CASSPTASGNTIYF
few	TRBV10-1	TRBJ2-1	CASSDGGLSNEQFF
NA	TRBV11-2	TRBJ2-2	CASSLDAGGTGELFF
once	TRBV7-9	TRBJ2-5	CASSSPEGPQETQYF
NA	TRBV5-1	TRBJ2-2	CASSSSPTYRDRVTGELFF
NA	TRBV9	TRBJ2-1	CASSVIQAPYNEQFF
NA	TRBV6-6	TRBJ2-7	CASRAGDGEQYF
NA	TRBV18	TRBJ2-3	CAGRGQGTTDTQYF
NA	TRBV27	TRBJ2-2	CASSFLSGELFF
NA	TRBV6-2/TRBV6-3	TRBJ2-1	CASSYGGGAYNEQFF
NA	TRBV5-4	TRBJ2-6	CASSRSSGANVLTF
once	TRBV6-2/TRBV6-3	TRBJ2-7	CASSYMDRSPYEQYF
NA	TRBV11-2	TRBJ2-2	CASSLDRGNRELFF
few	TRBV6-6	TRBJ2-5	CASSYSHPRSQETQYF
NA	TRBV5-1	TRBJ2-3	CASSLGQKDTQYF
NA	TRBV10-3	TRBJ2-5	CAISPLSTGGGRGETQYF
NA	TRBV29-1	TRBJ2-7	CSVVVSRREDYEQYF
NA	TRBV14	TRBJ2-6	CASSLRQGELSVLTF
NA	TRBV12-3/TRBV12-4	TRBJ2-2	CASGDRGVGELFF
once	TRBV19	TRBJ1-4	CASSRRTGGEEKLFF